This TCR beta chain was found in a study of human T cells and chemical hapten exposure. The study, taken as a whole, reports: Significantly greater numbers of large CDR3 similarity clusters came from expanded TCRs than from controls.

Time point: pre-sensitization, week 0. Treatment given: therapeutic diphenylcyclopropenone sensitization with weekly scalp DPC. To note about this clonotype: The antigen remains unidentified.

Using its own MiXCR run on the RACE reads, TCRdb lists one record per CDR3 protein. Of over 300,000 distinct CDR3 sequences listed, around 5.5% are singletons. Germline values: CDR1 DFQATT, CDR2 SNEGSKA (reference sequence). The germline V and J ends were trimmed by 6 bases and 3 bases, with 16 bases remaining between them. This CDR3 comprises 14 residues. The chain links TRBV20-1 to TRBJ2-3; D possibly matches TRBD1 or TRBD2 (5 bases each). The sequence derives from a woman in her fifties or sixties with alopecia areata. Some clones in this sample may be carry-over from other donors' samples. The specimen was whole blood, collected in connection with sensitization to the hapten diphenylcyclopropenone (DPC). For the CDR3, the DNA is TGCAGTGCCTCCCCGGGGCTGACGACAGATACGCAGTATTTT. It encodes CSASPGLTTDTQYF.